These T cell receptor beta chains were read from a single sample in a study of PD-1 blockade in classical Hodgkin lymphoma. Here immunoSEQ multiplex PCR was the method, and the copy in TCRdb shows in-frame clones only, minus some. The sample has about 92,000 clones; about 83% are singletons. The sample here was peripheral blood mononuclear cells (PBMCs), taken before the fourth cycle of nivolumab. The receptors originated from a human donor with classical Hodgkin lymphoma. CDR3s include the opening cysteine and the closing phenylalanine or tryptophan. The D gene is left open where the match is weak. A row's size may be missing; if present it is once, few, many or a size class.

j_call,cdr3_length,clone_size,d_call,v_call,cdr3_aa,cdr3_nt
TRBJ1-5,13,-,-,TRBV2,CASGGQGNQPQHF,TGTGCCAGCGGCGGTCAGGGCAATCAGCCCCAGCATTTT
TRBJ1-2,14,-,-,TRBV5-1,CASTPDITGRGYTF,TGCGCCAGCACCCCAGACATCACAGGGAGAGGCTACACCTTC
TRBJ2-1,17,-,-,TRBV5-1,CASSWPRTGPSYNEQFF,TGCGCCAGCAGCTGGCCCCGGACCGGACCCTCCTACAATGAGCAGTTCTTC
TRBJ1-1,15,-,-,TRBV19,CASSSQGKVGTEAFF,TGTGCCAGTAGCTCACAGGGAAAGGTAGGCACTGAAGCTTTCTTT
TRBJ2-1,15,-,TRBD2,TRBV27,CASSPYGLAVNEQFF,TGTGCCAGCAGTCCCTACGGACTAGCGGTCAATGAGCAGTTCTTC
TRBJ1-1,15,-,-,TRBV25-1,CASSVPGAPNTEAFF,TGTGCCAGCAGTGTACCCGGGGCCCCTAACACTGAAGCTTTCTTT
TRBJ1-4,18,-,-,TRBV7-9,CASSSAGSGIMKREKLFF,TGTGCCAGCAGCTCAGCCGGGTCAGGGATAATGAAAAGGGAAAAACTGTTTTTT
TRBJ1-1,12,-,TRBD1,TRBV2,CASSEGTGIPFF,TGTGCCAGCAGTGAGGGGACAGGGATACCTTTCTTT
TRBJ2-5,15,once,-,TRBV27,CASSALPGLGGTQYF,TGTGCCAGCAGTGCCCTCCCGGGGCTCGGGGGGACCCAGTACTTC
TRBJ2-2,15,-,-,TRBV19,CASTPGTRPLWELFF,TGTGCCAGTACCCCCGGGACAAGACCCCTATGGGAGCTGTTTTTT
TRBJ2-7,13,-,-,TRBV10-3,CAISSGESYEQYF,TGTGCCATCAGCTCGGGGGAGAGCTACGAGCAGTACTTC
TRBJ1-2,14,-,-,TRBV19,CASNRPWGRDGYTF,TGTGCCAGTAACCGGCCTTGGGGTCGGGATGGCTACACCTTC
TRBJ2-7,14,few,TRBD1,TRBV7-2,CASSLRTGGYEQYF,TGTGCCAGCAGCCTCAGGACAGGGGGCTACGAGCAGTACTTC
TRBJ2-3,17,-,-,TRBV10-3,CAIRRWSLSRVVDTQYF,TGTGCCATCAGACGATGGAGCCTTTCAAGAGTGGTAGATACGCAGTATTTT
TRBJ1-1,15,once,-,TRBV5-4,CASSPPDLRSTEAFF,TGTGCCAGCAGCCCCCCGGACCTCCGGAGCACTGAAGCTTTCTTT
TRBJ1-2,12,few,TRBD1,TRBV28,CATGDRGYGYTF,TGTGCCACCGGGGACAGGGGCTATGGCTACACCTTC
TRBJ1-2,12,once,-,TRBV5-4,CASSDQAYGYTF,TGTGCCAGCAGCGACCAGGCTTATGGCTACACCTTC